This T cell receptor beta chain was sequenced in a study of blood T cell repertoires in COVID-19. The overall study: PBMCs, B-cell-depleted T cells, or T cells provided the cDNA or gDNA that made up the material.

Methods used by the authors: Reference gene primer amplification in the assay estimated nucleated cell counts. Repertoires were generated with immunoSEQ multiplex PCR, while TCRdb's copy carries only in-frame clones and drops some. V, J and clone size derive from that table, while D and trimming were established from the DNA sequence. Among about 100,000 clones, 86% were seen once, and the ten largest hold approximately 1.6%. From germline, CDR1 is LNHDA and CDR2 SQIVND (reference sequence). Trimming at V came to 0 bases and at J to 2 bases, leaving 3 bases not matched to a gene. CDR3 length: 15 residues.

The TCR originated in a man older than 75 with acute or convalescent COVID-19. The V and J genes are TRBV19 and TRBJ2-7, with 8 bases fitting TRBD1. Sequences were obtained from peripheral blood. This chain's CDR3 is CASSIEGTGTYEQYF. CDR3 nucleotides: TGTGCCAGTAGTATAGAAGGGACAGGTACCTACGAGCAGTACTTC.